Shown below are 6 T cell receptor beta chains from a single sample sequenced in a study of regulatory T cells in long-lasting Graves disease (dated by TCRdb to about 2021). What the time point label conveys for this sample: persistent/refractory GD, antithyroid drugs over 5 years with positive TRAb. For both TCR sequencing and RNA sequencing, RNA was extracted from PBMCs using TRIzol. Libraries were made using multiplex PCR. The sequencer was an Illumina HiSeq 4000. iRepertoire HTBI primers and Arm-PCR amplification of CDR3 regions were used to construct TCR beta libraries. TCRdb reprocessed the public reads (quality trimming at Q25 with fastp, clone calling with MiXCR) and kept in-frame beta chains. Rows merge per CDR3 protein into single entries with the most common DNA and genes. The sample records some 370,000 distinct CDR3 sequences, roughly 20% of which are singletons. Approximately 28% of the sample comes from the top ten.

Sample: peripheral blood mononuclear cells (PBMCs), taken when the disease was refractory, from a patient treated with antithyroid drugs. The receptors stem from a woman aged 40 to 50 with Graves disease. Donor details come from another sample of the same person, matched by shared clones.

The table lists this clonotype with many counts. The chain employs TRBV28 and TRBJ2-7; unclear D gene. CDR1 is MDHEN, CDR2 SYDVKM, per germline. CDR3 length equals 11 residues. With 6 bases removed from V and 3 bases from J, the gap between germline ends came to 6 bases. The CDR3 sequence is CASSQYYEQYF. The CDR3 nucleotides read TGTGCCAGCAGCCAATACTACGAGCAGTACTTC.

This clonotype was recorded at least ten times. The V call is TRBV15, the J call TRBJ1-2, with TRBD1 matching 8 bases. V was clipped by 5 bases and J by 6 bases; unmatched bases: 8. This CDR3 region has 14 residues. Germline-derived CDR1 and CDR2 are LNHNV and YYDKDF (reference sequence). CDR3 loop: CATSERQGSHGYTF. The CDR3 nucleotides are TGTGCCACCAGCGAGAGACAGGGGAGCCATGGCTACACCTTC. The entire variable domain, with the rest obtained from reference TRBV15 and TRBJ1-2, is as follows: DAMVIQNPRYQVTQFGKPVTLSCSQTLNHNVMYWYQQKSSQAPKLLFHYYDKDFNNEADTPDNFQSRRPNTSFCFLDIRSPGLGDTAMYLCATSERQGSHGYTFGSGTRLTVV.

Many counts were recorded for this clonotype. The V and J genes are TRBV12-3 or TRBV12-4 and TRBJ2-7; TRBD2 is a possible D gene (5 bases). Trimming stripped 3 bases from V and 6 bases from J, with 12 bases between. CDR3 length: 13 amino acids. CDR3 protein: CASSFVRRGEQYF. The CDR3 coding sequence is TGTGCCAGCAGTTTCGTTCGACGGGGCGAGCAGTACTTC.

About this clonotype: A much larger clone differs from this one at a single base, so this may be a read error. The V gene is TRBV20-1, the J gene TRBJ2-7; maybe TRBD1 (6 bases). The germline V and J ends were trimmed by 8 bases and 4 bases, with 12 bases remaining between them. The CDR3 is 11 amino acids. Germline V CDR1 and CDR2: DFQATT, SNEGSKA (reference sequence). Written as DNA, the CDR3 is TGCAGTACCGGGACACTTTACGAGCAGTACTTC. Protein product: CSTGTLYEQYF.

The CDR3 DNA is TGCGCCAGCAGCTTAACCCATCAGCCCCAGCATTTT. It specifies CASSLTHQPQHF. The genes are TRBV5-1 and TRBJ1-5; D is ambiguous. Trimming shortened V by 2 bases and J by 5 bases, and 5 bases separated the two germline ends. CDR1 and CDR2 from the germline V gene are SGHRS and YFSETQ. This CDR3 comprises 12 residues. The whole variable domain, filled in from reference TRBV5-1 and TRBJ1-5, reads KAGVTQTPRYLIKTRGQQVTLSCSPISGHRSVSWYQQTPGQGLQFLFEYFSETQRNKGNFPGRFSGRQFSNSRSEMNVSTLELGDSALYLCASSLTHQPQHFGDGTRLSIL.

A word on this clonotype: This may come from a read error, since a much larger clone is one base off. The chain employs TRBV6-2 or TRBV6-3 and TRBJ2-5, with TRBD2 matching 8 bases. The CDR3 spans 11 residues. V lost 8 bases to trimming and J lost 14 bases; unmatched junction nucleotides: 10. CDR1 and CDR2 (germline): MNHEY, SVGEGT. CDR3 coding DNA: TGTGCCAGCGGCCCTGGACTAGCCAACTACTTC. This codes for CASGPGLANYF.